A selection of T cell receptor beta chains follows, all from one sample in a study of cytomegalovirus exposure and HLA in healthy donors. Sequencing was performed with immunoSEQ multiplex PCR; in TCRdb, only in-frame clones are kept and a portion is missing. The table shows some 98,000 clones, with roughly 70% occurring only once. What was sequenced was PBMCs. These receptors were taken from a man in his fifties or sixties in good health and CMV-seronegative. Each CDR3 is given with its conserved first and last residue. A D gene is named only where the DNA matches it firmly. The listing skips clone size in some rows; elsewhere it reads once, few, many or a size class.

CDR3: CASSRGSGANVLTF
DNA: TGTGCCAGTAGTCGGGGTTCTGGGGCCAACGTCCTGACTTTC
D: NA
size: once
V: TRBV19
J: TRBJ2-6

CDR3: CASSSFSRRATSTQYF
DNA: TGTGCCAGCAGCTCGTTTTCGCGGAGGGCCACAAGCACGCAGTATTTT
D: NA
size: NA
V: TRBV28
J: TRBJ2-3

CDR3: CASRQEPTDTQYF
DNA: TGTGCCAGTCGACAGGAGCCCACAGATACGCAGTATTTT
D: NA
size: NA
V: TRBV25-1
J: TRBJ2-3

CDR3: CASRRTGDEQYF
DNA: TGTGCCAGCAGGAGGACAGGGGACGAGCAGTACTTC
D: TRBD1
size: NA
V: TRBV27
J: TRBJ2-7

CDR3: CASSTTSGTDTQYF
DNA: TGCGCCAGCAGCACAACTAGCGGAACAGATACGCAGTATTTT
D: TRBD2
size: NA
V: TRBV5-1
J: TRBJ2-3

CDR3: CASSTIVYGRGVDGYTF
DNA: TGTGCCAGTAGTACCATAGTCTACGGGAGGGGCGTGGATGGCTACACCTTC
D: NA
size: NA
V: TRBV19
J: TRBJ1-2

CDR3: CASSLVQGSFNTEAFF
DNA: TGTGCCAGCAGCTTGGTTCAGGGTTCATTTAACACTGAAGCTTTCTTT
D: NA
size: NA
V: TRBV4-2
J: TRBJ1-1

CDR3: CASRRPRAGGLFGTEAFF
DNA: TGTGCCAGCAGGAGACCCCGGGCAGGGGGCCTCTTTGGGACTGAAGCTTTCTTT
D: TRBD1
size: NA
V: TRBV7-9
J: TRBJ1-1

CDR3: CASSPTTGVPTGELFF
DNA: TGCGCCAGCAGCCCAACGACAGGGGTACCCACCGGGGAGCTGTTTTTT
D: TRBD1
size: NA
V: TRBV5-1
J: TRBJ2-2

CDR3: CSAGAYEQYF
DNA: TGCAGTGCTGGAGCTTACGAGCAGTACTTC
D: NA
size: NA
V: TRBV20-1
J: TRBJ2-7

CDR3: CASSYSWTQNTEAFF
DNA: TGTGCCAGCAGTTACAGTTGGACACAGAACACTGAAGCTTTCTTT
D: NA
size: few
V: TRBV6-5
J: TRBJ1-1

CDR3: CAISDYRTSGYNEQFF
DNA: TGTGCCATCAGTGATTACAGGACTAGCGGGTACAATGAGCAGTTCTTC
D: TRBD2
size: NA
V: TRBV10-3
J: TRBJ2-1

CDR3: CASSATGGAGKKLFF
DNA: TGCGCCAGCAGCGCCACAGGGGGCGCAGGAAAAAAACTGTTTTTT
D: TRBD1
size: NA
V: TRBV5-1
J: TRBJ1-4

CDR3: CASSIPGRENSPLHF
DNA: TGTGCCAGCAGCATCCCGGGACGGGAGAATTCACCCCTCCACTTT
D: NA
size: NA
V: TRBV5-4
J: TRBJ1-6

CDR3: CASSFPDKGGTEQFF
DNA: TGTGCCAGCAGTTTTCCGGACAAGGGGGGGACTGAGCAGTTCTTC
D: NA
size: NA
V: TRBV28
J: TRBJ2-1

CDR3: CASAAAGTEYGYTF
DNA: TGCGCCAGCGCGGCGGCGGGGACGGAATATGGCTACACCTTC
D: NA
size: NA
V: TRBV5-1
J: TRBJ1-2

CDR3: CASSRNADWGGSTDTQYF
DNA: TGCGCCAGCAGCCGTAACGCCGACTGGGGAGGAAGCACAGATACGCAGTATTTT
D: NA
size: few
V: TRBV4-1
J: TRBJ2-3

CDR3: CASSYQAGGFTGELFF
DNA: TGTGCCAGCAGTTACCAAGCGGGGGGGTTTACCGGGGAGCTGTTTTTT
D: TRBD2
size: NA
V: TRBV6-5
J: TRBJ2-2

CDR3: CASSLVGREISYEQYF
DNA: TGTGCCAGCAGCTTAGTTGGCAGGGAAATCTCCTACGAGCAGTACTTC
D: NA
size: NA
V: TRBV11-2
J: TRBJ2-7

CDR3: CASSLLGGGSYEQYF
DNA: TGTGCCAGCAGTTTATTGGGGGGAGGTTCTTACGAGCAGTACTTC
D: NA
size: NA
V: TRBV27
J: TRBJ2-7

CDR3: CASRDSGGQPQHF
DNA: TGTGCCAGCAGGGACAGCGGGGGTCAGCCCCAGCATTTT
D: NA
size: NA
V: TRBV6-5
J: TRBJ1-5

CDR3: CASSLGSGGGTNEKLFF
DNA: TGTGCCAGCAGCTTAGGATCGGGGGGCGGAACTAATGAAAAACTGTTTTTT
D: NA
size: few
V: TRBV7-9
J: TRBJ1-4

CDR3: CASSEGAGSSTDTQYF
DNA: TGTGCCAGCAGTGAAGGGGCGGGGTCTAGCACAGATACGCAGTATTTT
D: NA
size: NA
V: TRBV6-1
J: TRBJ2-3

CDR3: CAWSPRYEQYF
DNA: TGTGCCTGGAGTCCGAGATACGAGCAGTACTTC
D: NA
size: few
V: TRBV30
J: TRBJ2-7

CDR3: CASSLGTSRLNTGELFF
DNA: TGTGCCAGCAGCTTAGGGACTAGCCGATTGAACACCGGGGAGCTGTTTTTT
D: TRBD2
size: NA
V: TRBV5-4
J: TRBJ2-2

CDR3: CASSSLAGNTGELFF
DNA: TGTGCCAGCAGCTCTCTAGCGGGCAACACCGGGGAGCTGTTTTTT
D: TRBD2
size: once
V: TRBV2
J: TRBJ2-2

CDR3: CASSPGALPTGELFF
DNA: TGTGCCAGCAGCCCAGGGGCGCTCCCCACCGGGGAGCTGTTTTTT
D: NA
size: few
V: TRBV9
J: TRBJ2-2

CDR3: CASSAGGGGYEQYF
DNA: TGTGCCAGCAGCGCCGGGGGAGGAGGCTACGAGCAGTACTTC
D: NA
size: NA
V: TRBV14
J: TRBJ2-7

CDR3: CASSLAGQYGEQYF
DNA: TGTGCCAGCAGCTTAGCTGGGCAGTACGGCGAGCAGTACTTC
D: NA
size: few
V: TRBV7-9
J: TRBJ2-7

CDR3: CASRWLRTGRYGYTF
DNA: TGTGCCAGCAGATGGTTAAGGACAGGGCGCTATGGCTACACCTTC
D: TRBD1
size: NA
V: TRBV28
J: TRBJ1-2

CDR3: CASSILFGQSYEQYF
DNA: TGTGCCAGTAGTATCCTTTTTGGGCAATCCTACGAGCAGTACTTC
D: NA
size: few
V: TRBV19
J: TRBJ2-7

CDR3: CAWGLAGADTQYF
DNA: TGTGCCTGGGGACTAGCGGGAGCAGATACGCAGTATTTT
D: TRBD2
size: NA
V: TRBV30
J: TRBJ2-3

CDR3: CASSPRDRASDTQYF
DNA: TGTGCCAGCAGCCCCCGGGACAGGGCATCCGATACGCAGTATTTT
D: TRBD1
size: NA
V: TRBV6-1
J: TRBJ2-3

CDR3: CASSLGTGVSFYEQYF
DNA: TGTGCCAGCAGCCTCGGGACAGGGGTGTCTTTCTACGAGCAGTACTTC
D: TRBD1
size: NA
V: TRBV7-6
J: TRBJ2-7

CDR3: CASTPVISYNSPLHF
DNA: TGTGCCAGCACCCCCGTTATCAGCTATAATTCACCCCTCCACTTT
D: NA
size: NA
V: TRBV5-5
J: TRBJ1-6

CDR3: CASSLRGRGQGPWEGYF
DNA: TGTGCCAGCAGCTTACGGGGGCGGGGACAGGGCCCCTGGGAGGGGTACTTC
D: TRBD1
size: NA
V: TRBV7-2
J: TRBJ2-5

CDR3: CASSYWARTREGYTF
DNA: TGTGCCAGCAGTTACTGGGCCCGGACTCGGGAGGGCTACACCTTC
D: NA
size: few
V: TRBV6-5
J: TRBJ1-2

CDR3: CASSLAGSYGYTF
DNA: TGTGCCAGCAGCTTAGCGGGCAGCTATGGCTACACCTTC
D: NA
size: NA
V: TRBV7-9
J: TRBJ1-2

CDR3: CASSGAGVVTDTQYF
DNA: TGTGCCAGCAGTGGAGCGGGAGTAGTAACAGATACGCAGTATTTT
D: TRBD2
size: NA
V: TRBV6-1
J: TRBJ2-3

CDR3: CASSPRTLSGSYNSPLHF
DNA: TGTGCCAGCTCACCCCGGACACTTTCTGGCTCCTATAATTCACCCCTCCACTTT
D: NA
size: NA
V: TRBV18
J: TRBJ1-6

CDR3: CASSSGQEDTQYF
DNA: TGTGCCAGCAGTTCGGGACAGGAAGATACGCAGTATTTT
D: TRBD1
size: few
V: TRBV28
J: TRBJ2-3

CDR3: CASSARGGWSNTEAFF
DNA: TGTGCCAGCAGTGCCCGCGGAGGGTGGTCGAACACTGAAGCTTTCTTT
D: NA
size: NA
V: TRBV27
J: TRBJ1-1

CDR3: CAITDRGLEQFF
DNA: TGTGCCATAACGGACAGGGGGCTTGAGCAGTTCTTC
D: TRBD1
size: NA
V: TRBV2
J: TRBJ2-1

CDR3: CSVSGGTSGPSYEQYF
DNA: TGCAGCGTGTCGGGCGGGACTAGCGGTCCTTCCTACGAGCAGTACTTC
D: TRBD2
size: NA
V: TRBV29-1
J: TRBJ2-7

CDR3: CASSFRFGGNQPQHF
DNA: TGTGCCAGCAGTTTTCGGTTCGGAGGCAATCAGCCCCAGCATTTT
D: NA
size: NA
V: TRBV28
J: TRBJ1-5

CDR3: CASRETSQSYNEQFF
DNA: TGCGCCAGCAGAGAGACTAGCCAATCCTACAATGAGCAGTTCTTC
D: TRBD2
size: NA
V: TRBV10-2
J: TRBJ2-1

CDR3: CASGPGGLQPQHF
DNA: TGTGCCAGCGGTCCGGGGGGGCTACAGCCCCAGCATTTT
D: NA
size: NA
V: TRBV5-8
J: TRBJ1-5

CDR3: CASSHGTSGIETQYF
DNA: TGCGCCAGCAGCCACGGGACTAGCGGGATAGAGACCCAGTACTTC
D: TRBD2
size: NA
V: TRBV5-1
J: TRBJ2-5

CDR3: CASSPEARADTQYF
DNA: TGTGCCAGCTCACCAGAGGCCAGGGCGGATACGCAGTATTTT
D: NA
size: few
V: TRBV18
J: TRBJ2-3

CDR3: CASRAGQGLGELFF
DNA: TGTGCCAGCAGGGCGGGACAGGGCCTCGGGGAGCTGTTTTTT
D: TRBD1
size: NA
V: TRBV2
J: TRBJ2-2

CDR3: CASSLNQGFSEQYF
DNA: TGTGCCAGCAGCCTAAATCAGGGTTTCTCCGAGCAGTACTTC
D: NA
size: NA
V: TRBV7-2
J: TRBJ2-7

CDR3: CASSLQGAKPQHF
DNA: TGTGCCAGCAGCCTTCAGGGGGCCAAGCCCCAGCATTTT
D: TRBD1
size: NA
V: TRBV5-4
J: TRBJ1-5

CDR3: CSSSSNSYEQYF
DNA: TGTTCCAGCAGTTCCAACTCCTACGAGCAGTACTTC
D: NA
size: NA
V: TRBV7-9
J: TRBJ2-7

CDR3: CASSTGQGSNSPLHF
DNA: TGTGCCAGCAGCACGGGACAGGGTAGCAATTCACCCCTCCACTTT
D: TRBD1
size: NA
V: TRBV5-8
J: TRBJ1-6

CDR3: CSSSYGLGGNQPQHF
DNA: TGTTCCAGCAGCTACGGACTGGGTGGCAATCAGCCCCAGCATTTT
D: NA
size: few
V: TRBV7-9
J: TRBJ1-5